This T cell receptor (beta chain) was identified during a study of T-cell reconstitution after alpha-beta-depleted transplantation in children. The germline V gene encodes CDR1 SGHKS and CDR2 YYEKEE (reference sequence). The CDR3 totals 16 residues. V lost 5 bases and J lost 0; bases outside the gene matches: 8. A library of TCRbeta sequences, prepared with unique molecular identifiers, was generated. One entry per CDR3 protein results from TCRdb running MiXCR on the PCR reads. The sample records 250,000 to 350,000 distinct CDR3 sequences, around 9.6% being singletons. This clonotype was seen more than once but under ten times.

The material sequenced was PBMCs from the stem cell graft donor, taken from the stem cell graft. This TCR came from a human donor who donated a stem cell graft to a child with SCID. The chain recombines TRBV5-5 with TRBJ2-1; 7 nucleotides agree with TRBD1. CDR3 loop: CASRIRQGSSYNEQFF. Written as DNA, the CDR3 is TGTGCCAGCAGAATCCGACAGGGTAGCTCCTACAATGAGCAGTTCTTC.